The present TCR beta chain was sequenced within a study of OX40 agonist ivuxolimab in advanced cancers. General study results and limits: Those patients achieving a partial response at 0.1-3.0 mg/kg showed among the lowest clonal expansion.

Regarding this clone: Its antigen is not identified.

Using immunoSEQ multiplex PCR, the repertoire was profiled, and TCRdb retains in-frame clones only, with some absent. The top ten clones hold under 2% of a sample with nearly 85,000 clones, about 86% of them seen once. The sample here was CD4+ or CD8+ T cells sorted from blood, taken in a trial of the OX40 agonist ivuxolimab. The sequence came from an adult with an advanced solid tumor such as melanoma, head and neck, liver or kidney cancer.

The chain's CDR3 is CASSLWRRTWGYTF. The CDR3 DNA reads TGTGCCAGCAGTTTATGGAGGAGGACGTGGGGCTACACCTTC. The gene calls are TRBV28 and TRBJ1-2; D remains ambiguous. The CDR3 is 14 residues long. Looked up from germline, CDR1 is MDHEN and CDR2 is SYDVKM. V lost 0 bases to trimming and J lost 8 bases, with 13 bases between them.